The next 19 T cell receptor beta chains were all read from a single sample in a study of glioma-infiltrating T cells after dendritic cell vaccination. Sequencing used immunoSEQ multiplex PCR; TCRdb keeps in-frame clones, though not all of them. The profile covers 50,000 to 60,000 clones, with approximately 80% appearing a single time and 15% to 17% taken by the ten largest. Indicated time point: after dendritic cell vaccination, including at tumor progression/relapse. The material was blood, obtained after dendritic cell vaccination. The receptors were gathered from a human donor with glioblastoma.

The J gene is TRBJ1-1, the V gene TRBV9, with 8 positions matching TRBD1. V was pared by 4 bases and J by 9 bases, with 11 bases of the junction left unmatched. Germline lookup yields CDR1 SGDLS and CDR2 YYNGEE. The CDR3 has 14 amino acids. The CDR3 nucleotides are TGTGCCAGCAGCTCCCGGACAGGGAGGGATCAAGCTTTCTTT. Translation gives CASSSRTGRDQAFF.

The CDR3 here is CASTLRDGSDTQYF. In nucleotides, the CDR3 is TGTGCCAGCACCCTCCGGGACGGGAGCGATACGCAGTATTTT. The J gene is TRBJ2-3, the V gene TRBV5-8, with D perhaps TRBD2 (6 bases). Trimming shortened V by 6 bases and J by 6 bases, and 17 bases separated the two germline ends. The CDR3 loop spans 14 amino acids. CDR1 SGHTS and CDR2 YDEGEE come from the germline V gene.

V is TRBV9 and J is TRBJ2-3, with 9 bases matching TRBD2. CDR1 is SGDLS, CDR2 YYNGEE, per germline. With V trimmed by 0 bases and J by 0 bases, 8 bases remained unmatched. This CDR3 spans 18 amino acids. The CDR3 sequence is CASSVDRGGDLSTDTQYF. The CDR3 DNA reads TGTGCCAGCAGCGTAGATCGCGGGGGGGACCTTAGCACAGATACGCAGTATTTT.

The chain combines TRBV4-3 with TRBJ2-7; TRBD2 might be the D (7 bases). Germline lookup yields CDR1 LGHNA and CDR2 YSLEER. Trimming cost V 0 bases and J 2 bases, with 11 bases left between them. CDR3 length: 15 residues. The CDR3: CASSQERGRTYEQYF. For the CDR3, the DNA is TGCGCCAGCAGCCAAGAGCGGGGGCGCACCTACGAGCAGTACTTC.

This rearrangement joins TRBV4-1 to TRBJ1-1; a possible D gene is TRBD1 (5 bases). The CDR3 is 14 amino acids. V dropped 3 bases and J dropped 2 bases, with 10 bases sitting between them. Germline V lookup: CDR1 MGHRA, CDR2 YSYEKL. In nucleotides, the CDR3 is TGCGCCAGCAGCCAGGCCGACAGCAACACTGAAGCTTTCTTT. It is translated as CASSQADSNTEAFF.

V usage is TRBV11-2 and J usage is TRBJ2-5; D call uncertain. V gave up 7 bases and J gave up 1 base, with 7 bases separating them. Germline loops: CDR1 SGHAT, CDR2 FQNNGV. The CDR3 has 12 residues. The CDR3 nucleotides are TGTGCCAGCATGCGGCCCCAAGAGACCCAGTACTTC. This encodes CASMRPQETQYF.

This clone occurred once. This sequence joins TRBV7-2 and TRBJ1-2; TRBD1 aligns across 8 bases. Germline CDR1 and CDR2: SGHTA and FQGNSA. J was trimmed by 1 base and V by 1 base; bases with no gene match: 5. The CDR3 runs 16 residues. The CDR3: CASSLDGTGGNYGYTF. The CDR3, as DNA: TGTGCCAGCAGCTTAGACGGGACAGGTGGTAACTATGGCTACACCTTC.

The chain is built from TRBV10-2 and TRBJ2-2, with a weak D call TRBD1 (6 bases). CDR1 is WSHSY and CDR2 is SAAADI in the germline V gene. The length of the CDR3 is 14 residues. Trimming removed 10 bases from V and 0 bases from J, with 12 bases in between. The CDR3 region has the DNA TGCGCCATCGGACAGTTCGCGAACACCGGGGAGCTGTTTTTT. This gives the protein CAIGQFANTGELFF.

V usage is TRBV2 and J usage is TRBJ1-1; 8 positions agree with TRBD1. CDR1 and CDR2 (germline): SNHLY, FYNNEI. V shed 6 bases, J shed 4 bases, and the junction held 4 bases outside the gene matches. There are 13 residues in the CDR3. CDR3 in amino acids: CASRTTGGTEAFF. CDR3 DNA: TGTGCCAGCAGAACAACAGGGGGCACTGAAGCTTTCTTT.

The chain uses TRBV30 and TRBJ2-3; TRBD2 agrees at 12 bases. The CDR3 spans 17 residues. V lost 4 bases to trimming and J lost 4 bases; unmatched junction nucleotides: 12. Germline assignment: CDR1 GTSNPN and CDR2 SVGIG (reference sequence). For the CDR3, the DNA is TGTGCCTGGACCCGAACTAGGACTAGCGGGGTGGCAGATACGCAGTATTTT. Encoded protein: CAWTRTRTSGVADTQYF.

V usage is TRBV12-5 and J usage is TRBJ2-7, with 8 bases identical to TRBD1. Germline-derived CDR1 and CDR2 are LGHNT and FRNRAP. V was pared by 0 bases and J by 4 bases, with 8 bases of the junction left unmatched. This CDR3 is built from 16 residues. The CDR3 here is CASGLVGTGALYEQYF. The CDR3 region has the DNA TGTGCTAGTGGTTTGGTGGGGACAGGAGCGCTTTACGAGCAGTACTTC.

This chain joins TRBV7-6 and TRBJ1-6; 10 bases are a match to TRBD1. V was pared by 6 bases and J by 8 bases, with 7 bases of the junction left unmatched. Germline V CDR1 and CDR2: SGHVS, FNYEAQ. CDR3 length equals 15 residues. In DNA form, the CDR3 reads TGTGCCAGCAGAATTAGACAGGGGGCGGATTCACCCCTCCACTTT. It is translated as CASRIRQGADSPLHF.

This sequence joins TRBV7-3 and TRBJ2-3; a possible D gene is TRBD2 (5 bases). Looked up from germline, CDR1 is SGHTA and CDR2 is FQGTGA. Trimming cost V 1 base and J 3 bases, with 8 bases left between them. CDR3 length equals 14 residues. CDR3 nucleotide sequence: TGTGCCAGCAGCTTAATGAGGGTAACAGATACGCAGTATTTT. Its protein product is CASSLMRVTDTQYF.

The V and J genes are TRBV5-6 and TRBJ1-4; possible D gene TRBD1, 5 bases. CDR1 and CDR2 (germline): SGHDT, YYEEEE. The V and J ends lost 4 bases and 0 bases respectively, with 16 bases between them. This CDR3 is built from 17 residues. CDR3 loop: CASSETGGLSTNEKLFF. CDR3 bases: TGTGCCAGCAGCGAAACCGGGGGTCTCTCAACTAATGAAAAACTGTTTTTT.

V and J are TRBV9 and TRBJ2-5, with a weak D call TRBD2 (7 bases). Germline CDR1 and CDR2: SGDLS and YYNGEE. V was shortened by 7 bases and J by 3 bases, with 13 bases between the two germline ends. The CDR3 is 13 amino acids. CDR3 residues: CASGRGPEETQYF. The CDR3 DNA is TGTGCCAGCGGGCGGGGGCCCGAAGAGACCCAGTACTTC.

V usage is TRBV2 and J usage is TRBJ1-2, with a weak D call TRBD1 (6 bases). Trimming stripped 7 bases from V and 0 bases from J, with 12 bases between. Per the germline V gene, CDR1 is SNHLY and CDR2 is FYNNEI. CDR3 length: 14 residues. The CDR3 spells CASKRDTANYGYTF. CDR3 in DNA: TGTGCCAGCAAAAGGGACACGGCTAACTATGGCTACACCTTC. Full variable domain (missing parts from reference TRBV2 and TRBJ1-2): EPEVTQTPSHQVTQMGQEVILRCVPISNHLYFYWYRQILGQKVEFLVSFYNNEISEKSEIFDDQFSVERPDGSNFTLKIRSTKLEDSAMYFCASKRDTANYGYTFGSGTRLTVV.

The chain has TRBV5-1 and TRBJ2-5; 7 bases map to TRBD1. The V gene's germline CDR1 is SGHRS and CDR2 YFSETQ. The V and J ends lost 3 bases and 0 bases, in that order; junction bases with no gene match: 8. This CDR3 region has 16 residues. CDR3 nucleotides: TGCGCCAGCAGCTGGAGACCGACAGGGAACCAAGAGACCCAGTACTTC. It translates to CASSWRPTGNQETQYF.

CDR3 nucleotides: TGTGCCAGCAGCTTCGGACTTTTCGGCGAAAAACTGTTTTTT. Translation gives CASSFGLFGEKLFF. The V and J genes are TRBV7-2 and TRBJ1-4; D ambiguous. V was clipped by 3 bases and J by 8 bases, with 13 bases between them. Germline CDR1 SGHTA, CDR2 FQGNSA. The CDR3 extends over 14 amino acids.

The V and J genes are TRBV19 and TRBJ1-2, with D maybe TRBD1 (5 bases). The CDR3 spans 12 residues. Trimming removed 9 bases at V and 4 bases at J, with 12 bases between. Germline loops: CDR1 LNHDA, CDR2 SQIVND (reference sequence). CDR3 sequence reads: CASQMDIYGYTF. The CDR3 DNA reads as TGTGCCAGCCAAATGGACATCTATGGCTACACCTTC.